This entry features one TCR beta chain sequence. Its antigen is unidentified. Method: immunoSEQ multiplex PCR; TCRdb's copy keeps in-frame clones and lacks some. The repertoire holds about 27,000 clones, with 86% as singletons. V lost 2 bases to trimming and J lost 3 bases; unmatched junction nucleotides: 6. Germline-derived CDR1 and CDR2 are MGHRA and YSYEKL. This CDR3 region has 17 residues. This record comes from a study of T cells in narcolepsy. Study-level findings and limits: In some patient and control memory CD4+ samples, autoreactive clones were absent. Blood of same and different patients, but not healthy controls, reportedly held recurring autoreactive clonotypes.

The clonotype originates from a human donor with narcolepsy. Material for sequencing was CD45RA- memory CD4+ T cells from PBMCs. The gene calls are TRBV4-1 and TRBJ2-3, with TRBD2 identical over 12 bases. The CDR3 nucleotides read TGCGCCAGCAGCCAATCTACTAGCGGGGGGTTGACAGATACGCAGTATTTT. Translated: CASSQSTSGGLTDTQYF.